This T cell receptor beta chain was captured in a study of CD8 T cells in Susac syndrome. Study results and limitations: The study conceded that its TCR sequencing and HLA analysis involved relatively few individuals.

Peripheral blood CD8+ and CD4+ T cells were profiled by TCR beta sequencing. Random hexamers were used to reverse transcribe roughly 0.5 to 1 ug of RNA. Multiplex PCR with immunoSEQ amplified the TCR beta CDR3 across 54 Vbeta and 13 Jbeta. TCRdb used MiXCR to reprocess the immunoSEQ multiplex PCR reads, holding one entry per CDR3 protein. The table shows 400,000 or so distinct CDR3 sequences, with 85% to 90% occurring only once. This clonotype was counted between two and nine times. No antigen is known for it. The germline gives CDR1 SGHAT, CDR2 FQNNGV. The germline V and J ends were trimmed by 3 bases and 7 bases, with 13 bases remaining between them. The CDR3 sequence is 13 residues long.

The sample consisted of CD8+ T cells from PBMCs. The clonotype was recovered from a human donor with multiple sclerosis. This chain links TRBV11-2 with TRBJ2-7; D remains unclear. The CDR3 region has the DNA TGTGCCAGCAGCTTTCCCCCAGCGCCGGAGCAGTACTTC. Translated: CASSFPPAPEQYF.